This record looks at one T cell receptor beta chain sequence and its context. What it binds is not known. The sample originates from a study of cytomegalovirus exposure and HLA in healthy donors. Study-level points and caveats: As a later analysis showed, several of the most significant clusters appeared to be linked to common viral pathogens. Later work found most CMV-associated TCR beta chains apparently HLA-restricted. In an earlier analysis, in 587 donors, most V segments appeared productive either ~87% or ~30% of the time.

Deletions cut 6 bases from V and 0 bases from J, with 7 bases between. This CDR3 comprises 13 residues. The germline V gene encodes CDR1 MNHEY and CDR2 SVGAGI. PCR employed 60 Vbeta and 13 Jbeta primers. Profiling relied on immunoSEQ multiplex PCR, and the TCRdb table lists in-frame clones only, not all of them. The sample holds about 150,000 clones; 77% are singletons and the top ten take less than 5%. The chain uses TRBV6-5 and TRBJ2-3; perhaps TRBD2 as D (6 bases). This sequence originates from a male donor in good health and CMV-seronegative. Sequencing used PBMCs. The CDR3 loop is CASSGGSTDTQYF. The CDR3, as DNA: TGTGCCAGCAGCGGGGGTAGCACAGATACGCAGTATTTT.